A single sample is the source of the 32 T cell receptor beta chains below, sequenced in a study of T-cell reconstitution after alpha-beta-depleted transplantation in children. TCRbeta library preparation incorporated unique molecular identifiers. TCRdb itself ran the PCR reads through MiXCR, one entry per CDR3 protein. The sample yields over 550,000 distinct CDR3 sequences, 8% to 11% seen once. Sequenced material: PBMCs from the stem cell graft donor, taken from the stem cell graft. The origin of the receptors is a human donor who donated a stem cell graft to a child with acute myeloid leukemia.

This clonotype was detected a few times. This rearrangement joins TRBV14 to TRBJ2-1; 7 bases fit TRBD2. This CDR3 is 19 amino acids long. Trimming cost V 2 bases and J 4 bases; bases outside gene matches: 17. Germline V gives CDR1 SGHDN, CDR2 FVKESK. CDR3 nucleotides: TGTGCCAGCAGCCAACCGGGGGGTCGGACTAGACCATCTTACAATGAGCAGTTCTTC. Protein product: CASSQPGGRTRPSYNEQFF.

Ten or more counts support this clonotype. The chain combines TRBV24-1 with TRBJ2-3, with 7 bases aligning to TRBD2. There are 13 residues in the CDR3. V shed 9 bases, J shed 6 bases, and the junction held 8 bases outside the gene matches. Germline V CDR1 and CDR2: KGHDR, SFDVKD. The CDR3 sequence: CATGGQGGDTQYF. The CDR3 DNA reads as TGTGCCACCGGCGGCCAGGGAGGGGATACGCAGTATTTT.

CDR3 residues: CASSRAGGFYEQYF. The CDR3 DNA reads as TGTGCCAGCAGTCGAGCGGGAGGGTTCTACGAGCAGTACTTC. The rearrangement uses TRBV12-3 or TRBV12-4 and TRBJ2-7; 10 nucleotides align to TRBD2. The CDR3 consists of 14 residues. The V gene end was trimmed by 5 bases and the J gene end by 3 bases; junction bases not matched to a gene: 4.

This clonotype appeared a few times. This chain joins TRBV5-1 and TRBJ2-7; D is perhaps TRBD2 (5 bases). Germline V lookup: CDR1 SGHRS, CDR2 YFSETQ. There are 14 residues in the CDR3. V lost 4 bases and J 3 bases, leaving 14 bases between the germline ends. CDR3: CASSPGLAFYEQYF. The CDR3 nucleotides read TGCGCCAGCAGCCCCGGGCTAGCCTTCTACGAGCAGTACTTC.

This clonotype has a handful of counts. V is TRBV5-1 and J is TRBJ1-2; no clear D. The germline CDR1 and CDR2 sequences are SGHRS and YFSETQ. The V end was cut by 1 base, the J end by 8 bases, with 12 bases between. This CDR3 contains 13 residues. The DNA of the CDR3 is TGCGCCAGCAGCTTGCGAAGTTCGGGGGGCTACACCTTC. It specifies CASSLRSSGGYTF.

This clonotype appeared many times. V usage is TRBV6-5 and J usage is TRBJ2-2, with 10 bases lining up with TRBD1. V gave up 0 bases and J gave up 2 bases; unmatched junction bases: 9. The V gene's germline CDR1 is MNHEY and CDR2 SVGAGI. This CDR3 contains 19 residues. CDR3 residues: CASSYSRGTGAHNTGELFF. The CDR3 DNA reads as TGTGCCAGCAGTTACTCGAGAGGGACAGGGGCCCACAACACCGGGGAGCTGTTTTTT.

This rearrangement joins TRBV30 to TRBJ1-1, with a weak D call TRBD1 (6 bases). Germline V gene data show CDR1 as GTSNPN and CDR2 as SVGIG (reference sequence). V was trimmed by 8 bases and J by 3 bases, leaving 19 bases between them. This CDR3 is built from 14 residues. The DNA of the CDR3 is TGTGCCCGCTCGGTGGGGGGCTGGGACACTGAAGCTTTCTTT. Translating it yields CARSVGGWDTEAFF.

This clonotype was recorded a few times. This chain links TRBV20-1 with TRBJ1-1; 7 nucleotides align to TRBD1. Germline-derived CDR1 and CDR2 are DFQATT and SNEGSKA (reference sequence). CDR3 length equals 13 residues. In DNA form, the CDR3 reads TGCAGCTTGGACAGGCCTATGAACACTGAAGCTTTCTTT. Protein: CSLDRPMNTEAFF.

The chain couples TRBV5-1 to TRBJ2-7, with a weak D call TRBD1 (5 bases). Looked up from germline, CDR1 is SGHRS and CDR2 is YFSETQ. V was pared by 5 bases and J by 0 bases, with 21 bases between. This CDR3 comprises 17 residues. The CDR3 region is CASSKGAPGFYSYEQYF. CDR3 sequence (DNA): TGCGCCAGCAGTAAAGGGGCTCCCGGCTTTTACTCCTACGAGCAGTACTTC.

In nucleotides, the CDR3 is TGTGCCAGCAGCCCAGGGCATGGCTACACCTTC. The encoded protein is CASSPGHGYTF. This rearrangement joins TRBV6-1 to TRBJ1-2; D is possibly TRBD1 (5 bases). The length of the CDR3 is 11 residues. Germline lookup yields CDR1 MNHNS and CDR2 SASEGT. With 6 bases removed from V and 6 bases from J, the gap between germline ends came to 8 bases.

This clonotype turned up a few times. The CDR3 is CASSYSLGLAGEDTQYF. Written as DNA, the CDR3 is TGTGCCAGCAGTTACTCGTTAGGACTAGCGGGAGAAGATACGCAGTATTTT. The chain combines TRBV6-5 with TRBJ2-3; 13 bases are shared with TRBD2. Germline trimming cut 0 bases from V and 5 bases from J; bases unmatched to any gene: 5. This CDR3 is built from 17 residues. From germline, CDR1 is MNHEY and CDR2 SVGAGI.

This clonotype was seen a handful of times. This rearrangement joins TRBV3-1 to TRBJ2-1; TRBD2 might be the D (5 bases). V was cut by 1 base and J by 4 bases, with 14 bases left in between. CDR1 and CDR2 (germline): LGHDT, YNNKEL (reference sequence). This CDR3 contains 16 residues. CDR3 DNA: TGTGCCAGCAGCCAAGCTCCGACTAACCATTACAATGAGCAGTTCTTC. It codes for CASSQAPTNHYNEQFF.

V is TRBV12-3 or TRBV12-4 and J is TRBJ2-1, with D unclear. Trimming shortened V by 5 bases and J by 0 bases, and 14 bases separated the two germline ends. The CDR3 loop spans 16 amino acids. Here the CDR3 reads CASSPRLQPSYNEQFF. DNA for the CDR3: TGTGCCAGCAGTCCACGACTCCAACCCTCCTACAATGAGCAGTTCTTC.

This clonotype was counted a few times. The rearrangement joins TRBV19 to TRBJ2-7; TRBD2 matches at 12 bases. CDR1 is LNHDA, CDR2 SQIVND, per germline (reference sequence). The V and J ends lost 4 bases and 4 bases, in that order; junction bases with no gene match: 14. The CDR3 contains 18 residues. Written as DNA, the CDR3 is TGTGCCAGTAGTAGCGGACAGGGCGGACTAGCGGGGCTGTACGAGCAGTACTTC. It codes for CASSSGQGGLAGLYEQYF.

CDR3 amino acids: CASSTRPGVYEQYF. The DNA of the CDR3 is TGTGCCAGCAGCACAAGGCCAGGGGTCTACGAGCAGTACTTC. The chain combines TRBV7-2 with TRBJ2-7; a possible D gene is TRBD1 (6 bases). Trimming took off 5 bases at V and 3 bases at J, with 14 bases between the two ends. The CDR3 is 14 residues long. Germline V gene lookup returns CDR1 SGHTA and CDR2 FQGNSA.

In this sample, this clonotype turned up a few times. This rearrangement joins TRBV5-6 to TRBJ1-5, with D uncertain. This CDR3 is 15 amino acids long. V was pared by 0 bases and J by 3 bases, with 10 bases between. Germline V gives CDR1 SGHDT, CDR2 YYEEEE. The CDR3 protein is CASSLAPGLNQPQHF. DNA for the CDR3: TGTGCCAGCAGCTTGGCCCCAGGCCTCAATCAGCCCCAGCATTTT. Full variable domain (remainder filled in from reference TRBV5-6 and TRBJ1-5): DAGVTQSPTHLIKTRGQQVTLRCSPKSGHDTVSWYQQALGQGPQFIFQYYEEEERQRGNFPDRFSGHQFPNYSSELNVNALLLGDSALYLCASSLAPGLNQPQHFGDGTRLSIL.

This clonotype was recorded once. This chain links TRBV28 with TRBJ2-7, with a weak D call TRBD2 (6 bases). The CDR3 spans 13 residues. Per the germline V gene, CDR1 is MDHEN and CDR2 is SYDVKM. V lost 3 bases and J lost 9, with 15 bases in between. Written as DNA, the CDR3 is TGTGCCAGCAGTTTGCGGGACCGTTCGGGGCAGTACTTC. This translates into CASSLRDRSGQYF. Based on the CDR3 plus reference TRBV28 and TRBJ2-7, the full variable domain is DVKVTQSSRYLVKRTGEKVFLECVQDMDHENMFWYRQDPGLGLRLIYFSYDVKMKEKGDIPEGYSVSREKKERFSLILESASTNQTSMYLCASSLRDRSGQYFGPGTRLTVT.

The V gene is TRBV29-1, the J gene TRBJ2-2, with no clear D. The ends were cut back, 1 base at V and 6 bases at J, with 9 bases in the middle. Germline CDR1 SQVTM, CDR2 ANQGSEA. The CDR3 has 13 amino acids. The CDR3 DNA reads TGCAGCGTTGAAGCGGTAGCACCCGGGGAGCTGTTTTTT. Its translation is CSVEAVAPGELFF.

The rearrangement joins TRBV20-1 to TRBJ2-3, with 10 nucleotides matching TRBD2. This CDR3 spans 18 amino acids. The V gene's germline CDR1 is DFQATT and CDR2 SNEGSKA (reference sequence). The trim removed 1 base at V and 3 bases at J, leaving 13 bases unmatched. CDR3 in DNA: TGCAGTGCTAGAGCAGGCGAGTGGGTAGCGGGAGGTACAGATACGCAGTATTTT. Translated, it gives CSARAGEWVAGGTDTQYF.

In this sample, this clonotype turned up many times. The chain combines TRBV20-1 with TRBJ2-7; 7 bases match TRBD2. The CDR3 runs to 14 residues. With V trimmed by 2 bases and J by 0 bases, 4 bases remained unmatched. Germline-derived CDR1 and CDR2 are DFQATT and SNEGSKA (reference sequence). In DNA form, the CDR3 reads TGCAGTGCTAGATACGCGGGAGCCTCCTACGAGCAGTACTTC. Its translation is CSARYAGASYEQYF.

At least ten counts were recorded for this clonotype. The V call is TRBV5-6, the J call TRBJ2-7; TRBD1 might be the D (8 bases). The CDR3 sequence is 14 residues long. V was cut by 4 bases and J by 4 bases, with 15 bases left in between. Germline V gives CDR1 SGHDT, CDR2 YYEEEE. As DNA, the CDR3 is TGTGCCAGCAGCAGAACAGGGGGAGGGTACGAGCAGTACTTC. Encoded protein: CASSRTGGGYEQYF.

This clonotype was found many times. The gene calls are TRBV24-1 and TRBJ2-1, with D possibly TRBD1 on 6 matching bases. V shed 5 bases and J shed 6 bases, with 16 bases lying between them. Germline-derived CDR1 and CDR2 are KGHDR and SFDVKD. CDR3 length equals 15 residues. CDR3 in DNA: TGTGCCACCAGTGGCAGGGGCGCTGGGCCCAATGAGCAGTTCTTC. Translating gives CATSGRGAGPNEQFF.

The V call is TRBV7-2, the J call TRBJ2-4, with D possibly called TRBD1 or TRBD2 (5 bases each). Germline assignment: CDR1 SGHTA and CDR2 FQGNSA. V was trimmed by 6 bases and J by 8 bases, leaving 17 bases between them. There are 14 residues in the CDR3. The CDR3 is CASRPPAGADIQYF. The CDR3 DNA is TGTGCCAGCAGACCTCCGGCCGGGGCGGACATTCAGTACTTC.

This clonotype has a handful of counts. The rearrangement uses TRBV11-1 and TRBJ2-3; D may be TRBD2 (5 bases). Germline V gives CDR1 SGHAT, CDR2 FQDESV (reference sequence). The CDR3 extends over 13 amino acids. Trimming removed 8 bases at V and 6 bases at J, with 15 bases between. The DNA of the CDR3 is TGTGCCAGCGGTCCATCGGGGAGCGATACGCAGTATTTT. Translated: CASGPSGSDTQYF.

This clonotype was counted only a few times. The CDR3 region is CASSPSSEEKNTEAFF. The CDR3 DNA is TGTGCCAGCTCACCATCGTCGGAAGAAAAAAACACTGAAGCTTTCTTT. The chain links TRBV18 to TRBJ1-1; D remains unclear. Trimming took 2 bases from V and 2 from J, leaving 15 bases between them. Germline assignment: CDR1 KGHSH and CDR2 LQKENI. The CDR3 has 16 residues.

Ten or more counts support this clonotype. The genes are TRBV20-1 and TRBJ1-4; unclear D gene. Germline CDR1 is DFQATT and CDR2 is SNEGSKA (reference sequence). V shed 6 bases and J shed 0 bases, with 14 bases lying between them. This CDR3 comprises 15 residues. The CDR3 DNA follows: TGCAGTGCCTCATCACTCGTCCCAACTAATGAAAAACTGTTTTTT. This sequence encodes CSASSLVPTNEKLFF.

There are a few counts of this clonotype. The rearrangement joins TRBV5-1 to TRBJ2-3, with 7 bases lining up with TRBD1. Germline CDR1 reads SGHRS; CDR2 reads YFSETQ. V was pared by 3 bases and J by 5 bases, with 6 bases of the junction left unmatched. The CDR3 has 14 amino acids. Here the CDR3 DNA reads TGCGCCAGCAGCTCCGACAGGGCTTTAGATACGCAGTATTTT. Its protein product is CASSSDRALDTQYF.

This clonotype was observed a handful of times. The chain is built from TRBV29-1 and TRBJ1-5; weak D call: TRBD1 (5 bases). The CDR3 sequence is 14 residues long. Germline CDR1 reads SQVTM; CDR2 reads ANQGSEA. The V and J ends lost 7 bases and 0 bases respectively, with 13 bases between them. The CDR3 DNA sequence: TGCAGCGCGCGGGGACCGGGTAGCAATCAGCCCCAGCATTTT. Its translation is CSARGPGSNQPQHF.

The chain uses TRBV15 and TRBJ2-2; 15 bases are shared with TRBD2. CDR1 is LNHNV, CDR2 YYDKDF, per germline (reference sequence). The CDR3 totals 20 residues. After removal of 4 bases from V and 9 bases from J, the junction contained 18 bases not matched to a gene. Written as DNA, the CDR3 is TGTGCCACCAGCATCGTCGTTTCGGGACTAGCGGGAGGTCCGCACCGGGAGCTGTTTTTT. Encoded protein: CATSIVVSGLAGGPHRELFF.

The sample holds a few counts of this clonotype. The J gene is TRBJ2-1, the V gene TRBV11-1, with 9 bases that match TRBD1. The CDR3 is 14 amino acids. The trim removed 4 bases at V and 9 bases at J, leaving 7 bases unmatched. The germline V gene has CDR1 SGHAT and CDR2 FQDESV (reference sequence). CDR3 amino acids: CASSSRTGVSEQFF. The DNA for the CDR3 is TGTGCCAGCAGCTCGAGGACAGGGGTGAGTGAGCAGTTCTTC.

This clonotype came up a few times. The V and J genes are TRBV7-2 and TRBJ1-5, with a weak D call TRBD1 (6 bases). The V and J ends lost 5 bases and 5 bases respectively, with 13 bases between them. Germline loops: CDR1 SGHTA, CDR2 FQGNSA. The CDR3 sequence is 14 residues long. For the CDR3, the DNA is TGTGCCAGCAGCGAGGGGGGTGGGGATCAGCCCCAGCATTTT. Protein product: CASSEGGGDQPQHF. The entire variable domain, with the rest obtained from reference TRBV7-2 and TRBJ1-5, is as follows: GAGVSQSPSNKVTEKGKDVELRCDPISGHTALYWYRQSLGQGLEFLIYFQGNSAPDKSGLPSDRFSAERTGGSVSTLTIQRTQQEDSAVYLCASSEGGGDQPQHFGDGTRLSIL.

This clonotype was picked up many times. V usage is TRBV20-1 and J usage is TRBJ2-4, with D possibly TRBD2 on 6 matching bases. Trimming removed 6 bases at V and 1 base at J, with 16 bases between. In germline, CDR1 is DFQATT, CDR2 SNEGSKA (reference sequence). This CDR3 is 15 amino acids long. CDR3 residues: CSALDGSGAKNIQYF. DNA of the CDR3: TGCAGTGCGCTTGACGGGAGTGGTGCCAAAAACATTCAGTACTTC.